The 26 T cell receptor beta chains below come from one sample, sequenced in a study of ipilimumab plus nivolumab after autologous stem cell transplantation. Sequencing was performed with immunoSEQ multiplex PCR; in TCRdb, only in-frame clones are kept and a portion is missing. This sample carries 35,000 to 50,000 clones, around nine tenths of them seen once, and the ten largest clones take approximately 0.88%. The sample consisted of PBMCs, taken in a trial of ipilimumab plus nivolumab as post-transplant consolidation. These receptors all stem from a male donor with multiple myeloma.

This chain links TRBV11-1 with TRBJ1-1; a possible D gene is TRBD1 (5 bases). Trimming took off 8 bases at V and 13 bases at J, with 20 bases between the two ends. This CDR3 contains 12 residues. Germline V gene sequence: CDR1 SGHAT, CDR2 FQDESV (reference sequence). CDR3 bases: TGTGCCAGCTCGGTCTTAACCGGGGACTATTTCTTT. As protein: CASSVLTGDYFF.

In this sample, this clone turned up once. The J gene is TRBJ2-3, the V gene TRBV11-3, with D unresolved. Germline V gene sequence: CDR1 SGHNT, CDR2 YENEEA. V lost 0 bases and J lost 4, with 11 bases in between. The length of the CDR3 is 15 residues. The CDR3 coding sequence is TGTGCCAGCAGCTTAGATCTGGGGATTTCAGATACGCAGTATTTT. Its protein is CASSLDLGISDTQYF.

This chain connects TRBV28 to TRBJ2-2; D is uncertain. This CDR3 spans 17 amino acids. The V gene lost 6 bases and the J gene lost 1 base, with 18 bases spanning the gap. Germline lookup yields CDR1 MDHEN and CDR2 SYDVKM. The DNA of the CDR3 is TGTGCCAGCAGGCCTGTAGGACGAAGACTGAACACCGGGGAGCTGTTTTTT. Encoded protein: CASRPVGRRLNTGELFF. The whole variable domain, filled in from reference TRBV28 and TRBJ2-2, reads DVKVTQSSRYLVKRTGEKVFLECVQDMDHENMFWYRQDPGLGLRLIYFSYDVKMKEKGDIPEGYSVSREKKERFSLILESASTNQTSMYLCASRPVGRRLNTGELFFGEGSRLTVL.

This chain links TRBV25-1 with TRBJ2-3; D is undetermined. Germline V CDR1 and CDR2: MGHDK, SYGVNS. Trimming shortened V by 6 bases and J by 6 bases, and 10 bases separated the two germline ends. This CDR3 comprises 12 residues. The CDR3 protein is CASRRSGDTQYF. The DNA for the CDR3 is TGTGCCAGCAGAAGGTCCGGCGATACGCAGTATTTT.

The CDR3 sequence: CASSHYTGLAKNIQYF. In DNA, the CDR3 is TGCGCCAGCAGTCATTATACAGGGTTAGCCAAAAACATTCAGTACTTC. This chain uses TRBV23-1 with TRBJ2-4; TRBD1 might be the D (6 bases). TRBV23-1 is an ORF for which the function is uncertain. This CDR3 has 16 amino acids. V was pared by 3 bases and J by 0 bases, with 12 bases between.

This chain links TRBV5-4 with TRBJ2-7; D remains ambiguous. Germline V CDR1 and CDR2: SGHNT, YYREEE (reference sequence). The CDR3 has 15 residues. V shed 5 bases and J shed 1 base, with 16 bases lying between them. CDR3 sequence: CASSPDWRQSYEQYF. CDR3 in DNA: TGTGCCAGCAGTCCTGACTGGCGGCAGTCCTACGAGCAGTACTTC.

This clone was observed a handful of times. The gene calls are TRBV7-2 and TRBJ1-5; D perhaps matches TRBD1 (5 bases). This CDR3 comprises 14 residues. Germline CDR1 SGHTA, CDR2 FQGNSA. V was shortened by 6 bases and J by 7 bases, with 16 bases between the two germline ends. The CDR3 region is CASRETGLGQPQHF. The CDR3 coding sequence is TGTGCCAGCAGGGAAACAGGATTAGGCCAGCCCCAGCATTTT. Drawing the rest from reference TRBV7-2 and TRBJ1-5, the complete variable domain is GAGVSQSPSNKVTEKGKDVELRCDPISGHTALYWYRQSLGQGLEFLIYFQGNSAPDKSGLPSDRFSAERTGGSVSTLTIQRTQQEDSAVYLCASRETGLGQPQHFGDGTRLSIL.

This chain connects TRBV6-1 to TRBJ1-3; D gene unclear. Between the trimmed V and J ends, which lost 3 bases and 2 bases, there was a span of 2 bases. The V gene's germline CDR1 is MNHNS and CDR2 SASEGT. The CDR3 has 12 amino acids. The CDR3 coding sequence is TGTGCCAGCAGTGACGCTGGAAACACCATATATTTT. The encoded protein is CASSDAGNTIYF.

CDR3 protein: CASSSRDTDYNEQFF. DNA of the CDR3: TGTGCCAGCAGCTCCCGGGACACCGATTACAATGAGCAGTTCTTC. The chain joins TRBV7-9 to TRBJ2-1; D might be TRBD1 (6 bases). Per germline, CDR1 SEHNR and CDR2 FQNEAQ (reference sequence). Deletions cut 4 bases from V and 4 bases from J, with 14 bases between. This CDR3 contains 15 residues.

V gene TRBV21-1 combines with J gene TRBJ1-2; TRBD1, the table's D call, lacks a check against the DNA. TRBV21-1 represents a pseudogene. The CDR3 totals 14 residues. CDR3 protein: CASNNRGCPYGYTF. The DNA for the CDR3 is TGTGCCAGCAACAACAGGGGGTGTCCCTATGGCTACACCTTC.

The rearrangement uses TRBV5-1 and TRBJ2-3; a possible D gene is TRBD1 (5 bases). Germline V CDR1 and CDR2: SGHRS, YFSETQ. V dropped 2 bases and J dropped 2 bases, with 12 bases sitting between them. The CDR3 has 15 amino acids. The CDR3 protein is CASSFTDRFTDTQYF. The CDR3 DNA reads TGCGCCAGCAGCTTTACCGACAGATTCACAGATACGCAGTATTTT.

This clone was detected only once. V usage is TRBV7-3 and J usage is TRBJ1-1; 7 nucleotides line up with TRBD1. With 5 bases clipped from V and 3 bases from J, the junction kept 6 bases outside the gene matches. The CDR3 spans 14 residues. Germline loops: CDR1 SGHTA, CDR2 FQGTGA. CDR3 bases: TGTGCCAGCAGCCCTGACGACAGGGACACTGAAGCTTTCTTT. Amino acids: CASSPDDRDTEAFF.

The V gene is TRBV5-1, the J gene TRBJ2-5; D unresolved. CDR1 and CDR2 from the germline V gene are SGHRS and YFSETQ. The CDR3 spans 13 residues. Trimming removed 2 bases at V and 0 bases at J, with 5 bases between. The CDR3 DNA sequence: TGCGCCAGCAGCTTTGGACACCAAGAGACCCAGTACTTC. It translates to CASSFGHQETQYF.

The chain links TRBV11-2 to TRBJ2-7; D is perhaps TRBD2 (7 bases). Germline values: CDR1 SGHAT, CDR2 FQNNGV. This CDR3 region has 15 residues. V gave up 5 bases and J gave up 0 bases, with 14 bases separating them. The CDR3 coding sequence is TGTGCCAGCAGCCTAACGGGGGGCAGCTCCTACGAGCAGTACTTC. Encoded protein: CASSLTGGSSYEQYF.

J is TRBJ2-2 and V is TRBV7-8; 13 nucleotides line up with TRBD2. The CDR3 consists of 19 residues. The germline V gene encodes CDR1 SGHVS and CDR2 FQNEAQ. With V trimmed by 3 bases and J by 5 bases, 12 bases remained unmatched. In DNA, the CDR3 is TGTGCCAGCAGCTTCCAAGGACTAGCGGGGGCCTGGCGGACCGGGGAGCTGTTTTTT. Translation: CASSFQGLAGAWRTGELFF.

DNA for the CDR3: TGCGCCAGCAGCATGCCGGGACAGGCGGGGAGCTCCTATAATTCACCCCTCCACTTT. It specifies CASSMPGQAGSSYNSPLHF. The genes are TRBV5-1 and TRBJ1-6; 8 bases align to TRBD1. Trimming cost V 4 bases and J 0 bases; bases outside gene matches: 12. CDR1 SGHRS and CDR2 YFSETQ come from the germline V gene. There are 19 residues in the CDR3.

This clone was picked up a small number of times. The V and J genes are TRBV4-1 and TRBJ2-3; D gene unclear. Trimming removed 0 bases at V and 4 bases at J, with 8 bases between. The CDR3 is 14 residues long. Germline-derived CDR1 and CDR2 are MGHRA and YSYEKL. The CDR3 spells CASSQDEVPDTQYF. CDR3 DNA: TGCGCCAGCAGCCAAGATGAGGTTCCAGATACGCAGTATTTT.

This sequence joins TRBV5-5 and TRBJ1-1, with a weak D call TRBD1 (5 bases). V was pared by 3 bases and J by 5 bases, with 11 bases between. The CDR3 has 13 amino acids. Per germline, CDR1 SGHKS and CDR2 YYEKEE (reference sequence). CDR3 DNA: TGTGCCAGCAGCTGGGAAGGGACGACTGAAGCTTTCTTT. This codes for CASSWEGTTEAFF.

The gene calls are TRBV4-3 and TRBJ2-2, with 11 positions matching TRBD2. From germline, CDR1 is LGHNA and CDR2 YSLEER. V shed 7 bases, J shed 5 bases, and the junction held 12 bases outside the gene matches. The length of the CDR3 is 17 residues. This CDR3 reads CASNPGLAADGTGELFF. In DNA, the CDR3 is TGCGCCAGCAACCCGGGACTAGCGGCTGATGGGACCGGGGAGCTGTTTTTT.

V gene TRBV11-3 combines with J gene TRBJ1-1, with D possibly being TRBD1 (5 bases). This CDR3 comprises 14 residues. The V gene's germline CDR1 is SGHNT and CDR2 YENEEA. Trimming cost V 4 bases and J 4 bases, with 13 bases left between them. The CDR3 DNA sequence: TGTGCCAGCAGCTCCTACGGGACGAGCACTGAAGCTTTCTTT. It encodes CASSSYGTSTEAFF.

The chain is built from TRBV10-3 and TRBJ2-7, with 9 bases identical to TRBD1. With V trimmed by 4 bases and J by 0 bases, 7 bases remained unmatched. The CDR3 spans 16 residues. CDR1 and CDR2 (germline): ENHRY, SYGVKD. Here the CDR3 reads CAISAPDRGISYEQYF. The CDR3 DNA reads TGTGCCATCAGTGCCCCAGACAGGGGGATCTCCTACGAGCAGTACTTC.

The rearrangement joins TRBV5-4 to TRBJ2-5, with D possibly matching TRBD1 (6 bases). The germline V and J ends were trimmed by 0 bases and 2 bases, with 11 bases remaining between them. Germline V gene sequence: CDR1 SGHNT, CDR2 YYREEE (reference sequence). The CDR3 has 15 amino acids. CDR3 amino acids: CASSLGGPVQETQYF. CDR3 sequence (DNA): TGTGCCAGCAGCTTGGGGGGGCCGGTTCAAGAGACCCAGTACTTC.

The V and J genes are TRBV6-6 and TRBJ2-1; D uncertain. Germline-derived CDR1 and CDR2 are MNHNY and SVGAGI (reference sequence). There are 9 residues in the CDR3. V lost 10 bases and J lost 8, with 6 bases in between. This CDR3 reads CAKPDEQFF. CDR3 DNA sequence: TGTGCCAAACCCGATGAGCAGTTCTTC.

This clone was observed a single time. This chain uses TRBV4-1 with TRBJ2-5, with no clear D. The CDR3 loop spans 17 amino acids. Per germline, CDR1 MGHRA and CDR2 YSYEKL. V gave up 0 bases and J gave up 2 bases, with 16 bases separating them. The CDR3 sequence: CASSQERTGEWQETQYF. CDR3 bases: TGCGCCAGCAGCCAAGAAAGGACCGGAGAGTGGCAAGAGACCCAGTACTTC.

J is TRBJ2-3 and V is TRBV19; 9 bases map to TRBD1. The germline V gene encodes CDR1 LNHDA and CDR2 SQIVND (reference sequence). The CDR3 runs to 14 residues. Trimming cost V 4 bases and J 5 bases; bases outside gene matches: 4. The CDR3 loop is CASSSYRGQDTQYF. The DNA for the CDR3 is TGTGCCAGTAGTAGCTACAGGGGGCAAGATACGCAGTATTTT.

The rearrangement links TRBV19 to TRBJ1-1, with unresolved D. The V and J ends lost 10 bases and 0 bases respectively, with 21 bases between them. CDR1 is LNHDA and CDR2 is SQIVND in the germline V gene (reference sequence). The CDR3 runs to 16 residues. Here the CDR3 DNA reads TGTGCCACCCAAGGAGGCCCCTTACCGATGAACACTGAAGCTTTCTTT. Translation: CATQGGPLPMNTEAFF.